This is a list of T cell receptor beta chains from one sample in a study of cytotoxic CD8 clonotypes in ibrutinib-treated CLL. The assay was immunoSEQ multiplex PCR, and TCRdb's table has in-frame clones only and misses some. The data contain tens of thousands of clones, about 86% of them seen just once; the ten biggest clones take up approximately 5.4%. The material was PBMCs, obtained before ibrutinib treatment. These TCRs come from a human donor with chronic lymphocytic leukemia. The CDR3 runs from the conserved cysteine through the conserved F or W. The order of the fields is J gene, V gene, CDR3 protein.

>TRBJ1-2|TRBV28
CASSLSGQSSPYGYTF
>TRBJ1-2|TRBV5-4
CASSRDQKKGYTF
>TRBJ2-6|TRBV4-1
CASSQATGANVLTF
>TRBJ2-2|TRBV5-1
CASSSGQGSGELFF
>TRBJ2-7|TRBV19
CASTHPGQGKKYF
>TRBJ2-5|TRBV6-6
CASSLVQETQYF
>TRBJ2-3|TRBV19
CATLQASTDTQYF
>TRBJ1-1|TRBV21-1
CASSRRGIEAFF
>TRBJ2-5|TRBV29-1
CSVEDLPGTTGGLETQYF
>TRBJ2-7|TRBV6-1
CASSDRPGLADEQYF
>TRBJ2-7|TRBV19
CASSMVGWTDDYEQYF
>TRBJ1-1|TRBV4-1
CASSQEEWNTEAFF
>TRBJ2-1|TRBV28
CASSPAGYNEQFF
>TRBJ2-1|TRBV5-4
CASSLGTSGRAGSYNEQFF
>TRBJ2-3|TRBV9
CASSVFPEREWADTQYF
>TRBJ2-6|TRBV25-1
CASTENRGNSGANVLTF
>TRBJ2-1|TRBV7-2
CASSWTGGNEQFF
>TRBJ2-7|TRBV7-6
CASSLQGPYEQYF
>TRBJ2-3|TRBV6-5
CASSYSDKPSTDTQYF
>TRBJ1-5|TRBV27
CASSLLNQPQHF
>TRBJ1-1|TRBV2
CASSELRGPHEAFF
>TRBJ1-5|TRBV19
CASSGTGGGGSNQPQHF
>TRBJ1-1|TRBV9
CASSVNPLGTEAFF
>TRBJ2-7|TRBV28
CASSNAGALEQYF
>TRBJ1-2|TRBV6-5
CASSLLGDRGYTF
>TRBJ1-5|TRBV9
CASSVNGNQPQHF
>TRBJ2-3|TRBV27
CASSREHTQYF
>TRBJ2-7|TRBV7-3
CASSSDRLAGPTYEQYF
>TRBJ1-3|TRBV6-5
CASTQPGPGNTIYF
>TRBJ1-1|TRBV27
CASMKNTEAFF
>TRBJ2-7|TRBV9
CASSGEQEVEQYF
>TRBJ1-1|TRBV28
CASSSGGIYLAFF
>TRBJ2-7|TRBV21-1
CASSKSRVASGSYEQYF
>TRBJ2-1|TRBV7-6
CASSPYLLVGGYNEQFF
>TRBJ2-2|TRBV5-4
CASAGGINTGELFF
>TRBJ2-5|TRBV25-1
CASSAPGQGRETQYF
>TRBJ2-3|TRBV5-1
CASSPGILAGGADTQYF
>TRBJ2-3|TRBV29-1
CSVGTGVSSTDTQYF
>TRBJ2-3|TRBV7-9
CASSTSGTYTDTQYF
>TRBJ1-5|TRBV6-6
CASSGDGPAPQHF
>TRBJ2-7|TRBV7-2
CASSFSYEQYF
>TRBJ2-1|TRBV27
CASSFQGRGGAYNEQFF
>TRBJ2-2|TRBV9
CASSVGVRGNTGELFF
>TRBJ2-7|TRBV5-1
CASSPTLTGDPYEQYF
>TRBJ1-1|TRBV19
CASSIDSRQGVF
>TRBJ1-1|TRBV9
CASSTSGGTNTEAFF
>TRBJ2-7|TRBV10-3
CAMRRGNEQYF
>TRBJ2-1|TRBV5-4
CASSLGGNEQFF
>TRBJ2-5|TRBV11-1
CASSLADRDRETQYF
>TRBJ1-1|TRBV2
CASRNDRVPEAFF
>TRBJ1-4|TRBV5-1
CASSGGTGSSEKLFF
>TRBJ2-4|TRBV7-8
CASSLASPRTLAKNIQYF
>TRBJ2-7|TRBV6-1
CATRGSLYEQYF
>TRBJ1-1|TRBV7-8
CASSPGTVQTNTEAFF
>TRBJ2-7|TRBV21-1
CASSKVETSGEWSYEQYF
>TRBJ2-7|TRBV6-6
CASTKTPSSYEQYF
>TRBJ1-2|TRBV25-1
CASSEKASWGANYGYTF
>TRBJ1-2|TRBV9
CASSAAVGLGIYGYTF
>TRBJ2-7|TRBV7-6
CASSQGQGAYEQYF